The 23 T cell receptor beta chains presented below share a single source sample, sequenced in a study of cytomegalovirus exposure and HLA in healthy donors. Assay: immunoSEQ multiplex PCR; the TCRdb copy retains only in-frame clones and omits some. The sample records under 110,000 clones, about 87% being singletons. Sequencing was carried out using PBMCs. The receptors were gathered from a woman under 30 in good health and CMV-seropositive.

The chain links TRBV7-6 to TRBJ1-2; D is uncertain. CDR1 is SGHVS and CDR2 is FNYEAQ in the germline V gene. With 1 base removed from V and 7 bases from J, the gap between germline ends came to 10 bases. The CDR3 contains 13 residues. The CDR3 DNA reads TGTGCCAGCAGCTTAGTGGGAGCAGGTGGCTACACCTTC. This sequence encodes CASSLVGAGGYTF. The complete variable domain, with remaining parts taken from reference TRBV7-6 and TRBJ1-2, reads GAGVSQSPRYKVTKRGQDVALRCDPISGHVSLYWYRQALGQGPEFLTYFNYEAQQDKSGLPNDRFSAERPEGSISTLTIQRTEQRDSAMYRCASSLVGAGGYTFGSGTRLTVV.

A few counts support this clone. This chain connects TRBV28 to TRBJ1-2; 8 nucleotides align to TRBD1. CDR1 is MDHEN, CDR2 SYDVKM, per germline. This CDR3 region has 11 residues. Germline trimming cut 10 bases from V and 4 bases from J; bases unmatched to any gene: 2. CDR3: CAIGTGYGYTF. The DNA for the CDR3 is TGTGCCATAGGGACAGGCTATGGCTACACCTTC.

This chain links TRBV29-1 with TRBJ2-3; TRBD1 agrees at 8 bases. V shed 4 bases, J shed 6 bases, and the junction held 9 bases outside the gene matches. This CDR3 contains 14 residues. CDR1 and CDR2 (germline): SQVTM, ANQGSEA. The CDR3 loop reads CSVGQGATADTQYF. CDR3 sequence (DNA): TGCAGCGTTGGGCAGGGGGCGACGGCGGATACGCAGTATTTT.

V and J are TRBV19 and TRBJ2-3; D is perhaps TRBD2 (7 bases). Germline V gives CDR1 LNHDA, CDR2 SQIVND (reference sequence). The length of the CDR3 is 15 residues. V dropped 8 bases and J dropped 4 bases, with 19 bases sitting between them. CDR3 sequence: CASGGGGIDSDTQYF. The CDR3 DNA follows: TGTGCCAGTGGGGGAGGGGGGATTGATTCAGATACGCAGTATTTT.

V and J are TRBV4-1 and TRBJ2-1, with D tentatively TRBD1 (6 bases). The CDR3 runs to 14 residues. Between the trimmed V and J ends, which lost 0 bases and 7 bases, there was a span of 10 bases. In germline, CDR1 is MGHRA, CDR2 YSYEKL. The CDR3 region has the DNA TGCGCCAGCAGCCAAGAATGGGGGCTAAATGAGCAGTTCTTC. It translates to CASSQEWGLNEQFF.

The V gene is TRBV13, the J gene TRBJ2-3, with D possibly matching TRBD1 (6 bases). Germline CDR1 PRHDT, CDR2 FYEKMQ (reference sequence). The CDR3 runs to 15 residues. Between the trimmed V and J ends, which lost 1 base and 2 bases, there was a span of 10 bases. The CDR3 loop is CASSLEQGSTDTQYF. Here the CDR3 DNA reads TGTGCCAGCAGCTTAGAGCAGGGGTCCACAGATACGCAGTATTTT.

The rearrangement links TRBV27 to TRBJ1-6; D gene unclear. This CDR3 contains 18 residues. CDR1 MNHEY and CDR2 SMNVEV come from the germline V gene (reference sequence). Trimming took 5 bases from V and 3 from J, leaving 20 bases between them. CDR3 loop: CASSHRGPGRLYNSPLHF. The CDR3 DNA is TGTGCCAGCAGTCACCGTGGTCCAGGCCGCCTCTATAATTCACCCCTCCACTTT.

The chain uses TRBV6-4 and TRBJ2-1, with 9 bases identical to TRBD2. The CDR3 runs to 15 residues. CDR1 and CDR2 from the germline V gene are MRHNA and SNTAGT. Trimming removed 3 bases from V and 4 bases from J; junction bases left unmatched: 4. Here the CDR3 DNA reads TGTGCCAGCAGTGAGGCTAGCGGGGAGTACAATGAGCAGTTCTTC. It specifies CASSEASGEYNEQFF.

V usage is TRBV7-6 and J usage is TRBJ2-2, with 7 bases aligning to TRBD1. Trimming cost V 1 base and J 5 bases; bases outside gene matches: 7. The CDR3 is made up of 16 amino acids. Germline V gene sequence: CDR1 SGHVS, CDR2 FNYEAQ. CDR3 coding DNA: TGTGCCAGCAGCTTAGTTAACAGGGGAAAGACCGGGGAGCTGTTTTTT. It yields the protein CASSLVNRGKTGELFF. Together with reference TRBV7-6 and TRBJ2-2, the CDR3 gives the full variable domain: GAGVSQSPRYKVTKRGQDVALRCDPISGHVSLYWYRQALGQGPEFLTYFNYEAQQDKSGLPNDRFSAERPEGSISTLTIQRTEQRDSAMYRCASSLVNRGKTGELFFGEGSRLTVL.

The chain links TRBV9 to TRBJ2-1; perhaps TRBD1 as D (6 bases). CDR3 length: 16 amino acids. The germline CDR1 and CDR2 sequences are SGDLS and YYNGEE. The germline V and J ends were trimmed by 0 bases and 4 bases, with 14 bases remaining between them. This CDR3 reads CASSVGRTAIYNEQFF. In DNA form, the CDR3 reads TGTGCCAGCAGCGTAGGCCGGACAGCAATTTACAATGAGCAGTTCTTC.

J is TRBJ2-7 and V is TRBV5-4; 8 bases are a match to TRBD1. The CDR3 runs 14 residues. In germline, CDR1 is SGHNT, CDR2 YYREEE (reference sequence). V gave up 4 bases and J gave up 6 bases; unmatched junction bases: 9. The CDR3 region is CASSRTGSLIEQYF. For the CDR3, the DNA is TGTGCCAGCAGCCGGACAGGGAGTCTCATCGAGCAGTACTTC. Complete variable domain (other parts from reference TRBV5-4 and TRBJ2-7): ETGVTQSPTHLIKTRGQQVTLRCSSQSGHNTVSWYQQALGQGPQFIFQYYREEENGRGNFPPRFSGLQFPNYSSELNVNALELDDSALYLCASSRTGSLIEQYFGPGTRLTVT.

This chain uses TRBV2 with TRBJ2-5; D remains ambiguous. CDR1 and CDR2 from the germline V gene are SNHLY and FYNNEI. V dropped 4 bases and J dropped 4 bases, with 10 bases sitting between them. This CDR3 is 13 amino acids long. The CDR3 region has the DNA TGTGCCAGCAGTGTCCCTACGAGAGAGACCCAGTACTTC. Encoded protein: CASSVPTRETQYF.

The gene calls are TRBV4-1 and TRBJ1-5, with D uncertain. With 0 bases removed from V and 0 bases from J, the gap between germline ends came to 27 bases. Germline CDR1 and CDR2: MGHRA and YSYEKL. The CDR3 runs to 22 residues. The DNA for the CDR3 is TGCGCCAGCAGCCAAGATGTCCCCGGGGTCCCTTTGGAATTTAATAGCAATCAGCCCCAGCATTTT. It encodes CASSQDVPGVPLEFNSNQPQHF.

The V call is TRBV6-5, the J call TRBJ1-2; D is possibly TRBD1 (6 bases). The CDR3 is made up of 12 amino acids. The V gene's germline CDR1 is MNHEY and CDR2 SVGAGI. V lost 5 bases, J lost 7 bases, and 11 bases lay in between. This CDR3 is CASSNRVGGYTF. CDR3 coding DNA: TGTGCCAGCAGTAACAGGGTTGGTGGCTACACCTTC.

V usage is TRBV19 and J usage is TRBJ2-7; D is perhaps TRBD2 (5 bases). CDR3 size: 14 residues. The germline V gene encodes CDR1 LNHDA and CDR2 SQIVND (reference sequence). Trimming removed 5 bases at V and 7 bases at J, with 18 bases between. CDR3 bases: TGTGCCAGTAGTTCCCGACTCTCCTCGGGGGAGCAGTACGTC. Protein sequence: CASSSRLSSGEQYV.

The V call is TRBV6-1, the J call TRBJ1-2; D unresolved. Germline V CDR1 and CDR2: MNHNS, SASEGT. V gave up 2 bases and J gave up 5 bases, with 9 bases separating them. This CDR3 is 13 amino acids long. The CDR3 DNA sequence: TGTGCCAGCAGTGAATCCCCAGTATATGGCTACACCTTC. The encoded protein is CASSESPVYGYTF.

This clone has a single count. The chain recombines TRBV11-3 with TRBJ1-2, with D perhaps matching TRBD1 (6 bases). Trimming removed 4 bases at V and 5 bases at J, with 20 bases between. The germline CDR1 and CDR2 sequences are SGHNT and YENEEA. This CDR3 comprises 16 residues. This chain's CDR3 is CASSSRQVLLGYGYTF. Written as DNA, the CDR3 is TGTGCCAGCAGCTCCCGACAGGTCTTGCTGGGGTATGGCTACACCTTC.

This chain uses TRBV29-1 with TRBJ1-2, with D tentatively TRBD1 (5 bases). This CDR3 contains 14 residues. V shed 0 bases and J shed 3 bases, with 11 bases lying between them. Germline V gene data show CDR1 as SQVTM and CDR2 as ANQGSEA. The CDR3 bases are TGCAGCGTTGAAGATCCGGTCAGGGACTATGGCTACACCTTC. This codes for CSVEDPVRDYGYTF.

The V and J genes are TRBV9 and TRBJ1-4, with TRBD1 identical over 8 bases. Germline V gives CDR1 SGDLS, CDR2 YYNGEE. After removal of 4 bases from V and 6 bases from J, the junction contained 5 bases not matched to a gene. The CDR3 spans 14 residues. The CDR3 bases are TGTGCCAGCAGCCCCCGGACAGGGTATGAAAAACTGTTTTTT. Translating it yields CASSPRTGYEKLFF.

The chain employs TRBV13 and TRBJ2-7, with 7 bases aligning to TRBD1. The CDR3 covers 14 residues. Unmatched junction bases numbered 8, after V lost 3 bases and J lost 6 bases. CDR1 and CDR2 from the germline V gene are PRHDT and FYEKMQ (reference sequence). The CDR3 DNA is TGTGCCAGCAGCTTTACCCGACAGGGTGCCGAGCAGTACTTC. Protein: CASSFTRQGAEQYF. The variable domain in full, with the rest retrieved from reference TRBV13 and TRBJ2-7, is AAGVIQSPRHLIKEKRETATLKCYPIPRHDTVYWYQQGPGQDPQFLISFYEKMQSDKGSIPDRFSAQQFSDYHSELNMSSLELGDSALYFCASSFTRQGAEQYFGPGTRLTVT.

V is TRBV6-5 and J is TRBJ2-5; D is ambiguous. The CDR3 spans 16 residues. The V end was cut by 3 bases, the J end by 1 base, with 15 bases between. The germline CDR1 and CDR2 sequences are MNHEY and SVGAGI. CDR3 in DNA: TGTGCCAGCAGTTATGAAAACAGTCACACCCAAGAGACCCAGTACTTC. The encoded protein is CASSYENSHTQETQYF.

The chain combines TRBV27 with TRBJ2-7, with D tentatively TRBD1 (6 bases). The CDR3 is 15 residues long. The V and J ends lost 5 bases and 1 base respectively, with 15 bases between them. CDR1 and CDR2 from the germline V gene are MNHEY and SMNVEV (reference sequence). CDR3 amino acids: CASSPRDTKSYEQYF. As DNA, the CDR3 is TGTGCCAGCAGTCCACGGGACACCAAATCCTACGAGCAGTACTTC.

The chain couples TRBV4-1 to TRBJ1-1, with 8 bases lining up with TRBD1. J was trimmed by 1 base and V by 3 bases; bases with no gene match: 7. Germline V gene sequence: CDR1 MGHRA, CDR2 YSYEKL. This CDR3 comprises 16 residues. CDR3 region: CASSHNTGTGNTEAFF. The CDR3 DNA reads as TGCGCCAGCAGCCACAATACCGGGACAGGGAACACTGAAGCTTTCTTT.